Listed below are T cell receptor beta chains from one sample, sequenced in a study of cytomegalovirus exposure and HLA in healthy donors. Assay used: immunoSEQ multiplex PCR; TCRdb lists only in-frame clones, some missing. The sample lists 150,000 to 200,000 clones; more than 75% were seen once. Sequencing used PBMCs. Receptor source: a male donor in good health and CMV-seropositive. Both conserved end residues are part of each CDR3. A D gene is named only where the DNA matches it firmly.

j_call: TRBJ2-3; v_call: TRBV7-2; d_call: -; cdr3_aa: CASSFRDSHRGTDTQYF
j_call: TRBJ2-3; v_call: TRBV7-3; d_call: TRBD2; cdr3_aa: CASSPTSGGDTQYF
j_call: TRBJ2-3; v_call: TRBV11-2; d_call: -; cdr3_aa: CASSFLEGGPTDTQYF
j_call: TRBJ1-1; v_call: TRBV19; d_call: -; cdr3_aa: CASNVPNRKVTEAFF
j_call: TRBJ1-4; v_call: TRBV6-5; d_call: -; cdr3_aa: CASMTGGITNEKLFF
j_call: TRBJ2-5; v_call: TRBV5-1; d_call: TRBD1; cdr3_aa: CASSLMDRAAETQYF
j_call: TRBJ1-3; v_call: TRBV9; d_call: -; cdr3_aa: CASSVIPGGASGNTIYF
j_call: TRBJ1-1; v_call: TRBV4-3; d_call: -; cdr3_aa: CASSQDRGNTEAFF
j_call: TRBJ2-3; v_call: TRBV2; d_call: TRBD2; cdr3_aa: CASYGTTGTDTQYF
j_call: TRBJ1-5; v_call: TRBV30; d_call: -; cdr3_aa: CAWSQDRYSNQPQHF
j_call: TRBJ1-1; v_call: TRBV5-1; d_call: -; cdr3_aa: CASSPPGGAEAFF
j_call: TRBJ2-7; v_call: TRBV4-2; d_call: TRBD1; cdr3_aa: CASSQGFGQGYYEQYF
j_call: TRBJ2-1; v_call: TRBV6-5; d_call: -; cdr3_aa: CASSYPRRGYNEQFF
j_call: TRBJ2-5; v_call: TRBV6-6; d_call: TRBD2; cdr3_aa: CASSEGGRGGSETQYF
j_call: TRBJ1-4; v_call: TRBV21-1; d_call: -; cdr3_aa: CASSPGPDNEKLFF
j_call: TRBJ2-1; v_call: TRBV28; d_call: -; cdr3_aa: CASSSWSGDEQFF
j_call: TRBJ2-1; v_call: TRBV5-8; d_call: TRBD1; cdr3_aa: CASSRGQTNNEQFF
j_call: TRBJ1-5; v_call: TRBV2; d_call: -; cdr3_aa: CASNDLQTNQPQHF
j_call: TRBJ2-5; v_call: TRBV7-9; d_call: TRBD2; cdr3_aa: CASSLNSGLEETQYF
j_call: TRBJ1-2; v_call: TRBV7-9; d_call: -; cdr3_aa: CSSNRGAGNNYGYTF
j_call: TRBJ1-1; v_call: TRBV28; d_call: -; cdr3_aa: CASSFLRSGYTEAFF
j_call: TRBJ2-3; v_call: TRBV2; d_call: -; cdr3_aa: CASSDLRDTQYF
j_call: TRBJ1-2; v_call: TRBV28; d_call: -; cdr3_aa: CASSKMNGGYTF
j_call: TRBJ1-6; v_call: TRBV6-6; d_call: -; cdr3_aa: CASRLSGYNSPLHF
j_call: TRBJ2-7; v_call: TRBV28; d_call: TRBD2; cdr3_aa: CATQGGIGQYF
j_call: TRBJ2-1; v_call: TRBV9; d_call: TRBD2; cdr3_aa: CASSVEGEGLVNEQFF
j_call: TRBJ2-3; v_call: TRBV6-6; d_call: TRBD2; cdr3_aa: CASSLNLAGGDTQYF
j_call: TRBJ1-3; v_call: TRBV5-1; d_call: -; cdr3_aa: CASKLEFTGNTIYF
j_call: TRBJ1-1; v_call: TRBV9; d_call: -; cdr3_aa: CASSAEGGGPEAFF
j_call: TRBJ2-5; v_call: TRBV7-2; d_call: -; cdr3_aa: CASSLASVTQETQYF
j_call: TRBJ2-5; v_call: TRBV21-1; d_call: -; cdr3_aa: CASSKGSSQETQYF